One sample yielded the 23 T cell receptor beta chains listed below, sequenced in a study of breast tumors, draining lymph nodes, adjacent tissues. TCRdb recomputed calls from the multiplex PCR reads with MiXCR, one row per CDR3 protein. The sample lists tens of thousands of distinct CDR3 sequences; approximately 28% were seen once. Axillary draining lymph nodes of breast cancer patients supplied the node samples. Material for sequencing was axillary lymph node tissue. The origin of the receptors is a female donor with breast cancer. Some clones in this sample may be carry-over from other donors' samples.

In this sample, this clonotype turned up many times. CDR3 in amino acids: CASSHRDLDLYEQYF. As DNA, the CDR3 is TGTGCCAGCAGTCACCGGGACTTAGACCTCTACGAGCAGTACTTC. This chain links TRBV6-2 or TRBV6-3 with TRBJ2-7, with D possibly matching TRBD2 (6 bases). The CDR3 totals 15 residues. V was pared by 5 bases and J by 3 bases, with 17 bases between. Germline values: CDR1 MNHEY, CDR2 SVGEGT.

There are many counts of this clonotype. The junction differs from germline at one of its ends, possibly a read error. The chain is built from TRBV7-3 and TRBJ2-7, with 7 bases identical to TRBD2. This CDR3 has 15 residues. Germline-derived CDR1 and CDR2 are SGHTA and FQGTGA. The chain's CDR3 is CASSLGSGVFYEQCF. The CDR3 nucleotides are TGTGCCAGCAGCCTAGGGAGCGGGGTTTTTTACGAGCAGTGCTTC.

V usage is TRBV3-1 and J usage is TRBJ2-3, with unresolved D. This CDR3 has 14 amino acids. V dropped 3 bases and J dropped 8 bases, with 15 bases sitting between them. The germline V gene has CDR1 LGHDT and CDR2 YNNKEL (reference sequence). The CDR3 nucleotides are TGTGCCAGCAGCCAGGCCCTTTCCTCGTCTACGCAGTATTTT. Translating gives CASSQALSSSTQYF.

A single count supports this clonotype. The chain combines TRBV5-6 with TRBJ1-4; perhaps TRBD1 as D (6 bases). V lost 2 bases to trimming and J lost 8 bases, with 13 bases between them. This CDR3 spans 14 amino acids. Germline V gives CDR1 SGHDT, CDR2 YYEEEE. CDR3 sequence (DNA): TGTGCCAGCAGCTTACAGGGAACGTACGAAAAACTGTTTTTT. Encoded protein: CASSLQGTYEKLFF.

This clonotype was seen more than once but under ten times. CDR3 amino acids: CASSYRQSLEKLFF. The CDR3 coding sequence is TGTGCCAGCAGTTACCGGCAGAGTCTTGAAAAACTGTTTTTT. This chain joins TRBV6-2 or TRBV6-3 and TRBJ1-4; no firm D call. The CDR3 has 14 residues. Between the trimmed V and J ends, which lost 2 bases and 7 bases, there was a span of 11 bases. The germline V gene encodes CDR1 MNHEY and CDR2 SVGEGT.

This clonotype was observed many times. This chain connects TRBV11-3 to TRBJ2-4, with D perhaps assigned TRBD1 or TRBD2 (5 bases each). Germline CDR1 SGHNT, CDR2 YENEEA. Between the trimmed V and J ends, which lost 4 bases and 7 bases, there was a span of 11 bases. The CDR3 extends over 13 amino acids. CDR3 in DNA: TGTGCCAGCAGCTCGGGACGGAACAACATTCAGTACTTC. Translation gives CASSSGRNNIQYF.

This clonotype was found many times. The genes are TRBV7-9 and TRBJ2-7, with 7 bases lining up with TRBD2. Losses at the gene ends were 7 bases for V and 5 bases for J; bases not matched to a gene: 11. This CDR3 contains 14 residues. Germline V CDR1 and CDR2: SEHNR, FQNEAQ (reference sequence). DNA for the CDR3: TGTGCCAGCACCGACACTAGCGTGTCTGACGAGCAGTACTTC. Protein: CASTDTSVSDEQYF. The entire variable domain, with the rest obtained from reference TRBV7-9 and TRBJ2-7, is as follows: DTGVSQNPRHKITKRGQNVTFRCDPISEHNRLYWYRQTLGQGPEFLTYFQNEAQLEKSRLLSDRFSAERPKGSFSTLEIQRTEQGDSAMYLCASTDTSVSDEQYFGPGTRLTVT.

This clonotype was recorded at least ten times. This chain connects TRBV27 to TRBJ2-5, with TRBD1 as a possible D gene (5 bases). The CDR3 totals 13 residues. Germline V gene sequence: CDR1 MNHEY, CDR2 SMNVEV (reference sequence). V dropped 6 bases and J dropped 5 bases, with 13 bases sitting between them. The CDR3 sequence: CASRDSLRETQYF. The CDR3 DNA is TGTGCCAGCAGAGACAGTTTGAGGGAGACCCAGTACTTC.

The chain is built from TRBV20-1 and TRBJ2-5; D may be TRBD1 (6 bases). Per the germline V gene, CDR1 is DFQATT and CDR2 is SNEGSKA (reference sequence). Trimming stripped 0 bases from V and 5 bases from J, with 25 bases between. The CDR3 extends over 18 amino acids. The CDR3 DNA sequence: TGCAGTGCTAGAGATCGTGGGGGCGCCACAGGGATGCCGGAGACCCAGTACTTC. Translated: CSARDRGGATGMPETQYF.

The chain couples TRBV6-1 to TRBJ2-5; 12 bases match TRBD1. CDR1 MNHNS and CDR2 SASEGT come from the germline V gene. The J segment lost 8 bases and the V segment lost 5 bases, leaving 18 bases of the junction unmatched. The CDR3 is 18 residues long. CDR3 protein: CASSQGLWGQGARETQYF. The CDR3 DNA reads TGTGCCAGCAGTCAAGGATTGTGGGGACAGGGGGCGCGGGAAACCCAGTACTTC.

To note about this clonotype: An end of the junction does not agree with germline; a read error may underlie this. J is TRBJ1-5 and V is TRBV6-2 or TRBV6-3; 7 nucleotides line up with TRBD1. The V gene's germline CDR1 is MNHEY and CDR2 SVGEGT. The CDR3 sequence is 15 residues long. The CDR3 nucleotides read TGTGCCAGCAGACCTATCACAGGGGACAATCAGCTCCAGCATTTT. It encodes CASRPITGDNQLQHF.

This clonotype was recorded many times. For the CDR3, the DNA is TGTGCCACCAGTGAGGGTGAAGTAAATGGCTACACCTTC. Translated, it gives CATSEGEVNGYTF. The genes are TRBV24-1 and TRBJ1-2; no clear D gene. The CDR3 covers 13 residues. Germline V CDR1 and CDR2: KGHDR, SFDVKD. Trimming pared 4 bases from V and 6 bases from J, leaving 11 bases between.

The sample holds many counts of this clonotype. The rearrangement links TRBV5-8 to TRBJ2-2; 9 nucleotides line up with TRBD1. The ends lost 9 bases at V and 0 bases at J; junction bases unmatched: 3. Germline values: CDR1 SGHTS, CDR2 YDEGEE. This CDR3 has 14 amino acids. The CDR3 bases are TGTGCCAACCGGGACAGGGCGAACACCGGGGAGCTGTTTTTT. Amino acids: CANRDRANTGELFF.

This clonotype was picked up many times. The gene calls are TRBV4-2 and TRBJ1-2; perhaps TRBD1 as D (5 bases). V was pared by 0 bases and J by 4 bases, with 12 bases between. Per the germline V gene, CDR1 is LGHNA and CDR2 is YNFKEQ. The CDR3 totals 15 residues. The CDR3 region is CASSQDWQGAYGYTF. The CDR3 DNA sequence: TGTGCCAGCAGCCAAGATTGGCAGGGCGCCTATGGCTACACCTTC.

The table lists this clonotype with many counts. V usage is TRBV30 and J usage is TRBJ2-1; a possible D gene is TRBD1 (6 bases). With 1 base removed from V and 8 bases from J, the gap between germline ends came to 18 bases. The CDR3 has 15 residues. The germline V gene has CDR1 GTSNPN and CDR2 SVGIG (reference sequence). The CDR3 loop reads CAWSAGDKVFDEQFF. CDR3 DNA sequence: TGTGCCTGGAGTGCCGGGGACAAGGTCTTTGATGAGCAGTTCTTC. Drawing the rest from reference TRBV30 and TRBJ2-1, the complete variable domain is SQTIHQWPATLVQPVGSPLSLECTVEGTSNPNLYWYRQAAGRGLQLLFYSVGIGQISSEVPQNLSASRPQDRQFILSSKKLLLSDSGFYLCAWSAGDKVFDEQFFGPGTRLTVL.

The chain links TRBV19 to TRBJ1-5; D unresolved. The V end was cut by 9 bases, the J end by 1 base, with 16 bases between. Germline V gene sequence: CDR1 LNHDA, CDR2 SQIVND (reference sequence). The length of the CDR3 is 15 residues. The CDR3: CASYPSGGSNQPQHF. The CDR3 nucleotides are TGTGCCAGCTATCCTTCGGGTGGGAGCAATCAGCCCCAGCATTTT.

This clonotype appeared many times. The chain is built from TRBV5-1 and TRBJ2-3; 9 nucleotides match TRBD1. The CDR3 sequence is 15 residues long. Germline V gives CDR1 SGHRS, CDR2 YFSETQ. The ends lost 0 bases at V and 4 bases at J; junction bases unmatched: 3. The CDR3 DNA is TGCGCCAGCAGCTTGGTGGGACAGGGCCCAGATACGCAGTATTTT. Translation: CASSLVGQGPDTQYF.

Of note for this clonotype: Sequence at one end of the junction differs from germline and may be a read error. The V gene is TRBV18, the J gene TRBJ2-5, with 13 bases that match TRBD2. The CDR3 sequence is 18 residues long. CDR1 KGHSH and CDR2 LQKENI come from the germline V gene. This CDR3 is CASTPRTSGSGGQETQYF. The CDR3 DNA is TGTGCCAGCACACCCCGGACTAGCGGGAGCGGCGGACAAGAGACCCAGTACTTC.

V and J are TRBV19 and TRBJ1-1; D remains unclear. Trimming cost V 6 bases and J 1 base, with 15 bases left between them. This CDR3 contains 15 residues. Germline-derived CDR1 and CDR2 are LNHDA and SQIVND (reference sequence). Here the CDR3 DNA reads TGTGCCAGTAGCCCGGGGTCGGGAACGAACACTGAAGCTTTCTTT. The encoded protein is CASSPGSGTNTEAFF.

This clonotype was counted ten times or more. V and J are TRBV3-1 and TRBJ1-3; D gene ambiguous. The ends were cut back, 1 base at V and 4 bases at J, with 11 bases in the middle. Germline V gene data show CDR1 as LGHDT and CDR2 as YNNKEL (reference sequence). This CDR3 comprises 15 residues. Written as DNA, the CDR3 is TGTGCCAGCAGCCAAGGATCAGGTAACGGAAACACCATATATTTT. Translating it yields CASSQGSGNGNTIYF.

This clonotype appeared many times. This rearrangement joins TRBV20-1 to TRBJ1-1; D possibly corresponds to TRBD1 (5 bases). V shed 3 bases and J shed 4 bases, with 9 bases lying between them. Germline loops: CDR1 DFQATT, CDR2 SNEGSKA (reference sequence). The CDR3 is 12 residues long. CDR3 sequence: CSARGDPTEAFF. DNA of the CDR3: TGCAGTGCTAGGGGGGACCCCACTGAAGCTTTCTTT.

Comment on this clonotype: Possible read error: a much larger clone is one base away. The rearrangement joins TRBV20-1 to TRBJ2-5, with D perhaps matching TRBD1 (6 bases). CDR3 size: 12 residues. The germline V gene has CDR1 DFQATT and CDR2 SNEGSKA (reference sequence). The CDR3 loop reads CSTQGTQETPYF. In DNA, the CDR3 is TGCAGTACCCAGGGGACCCAGGAGACCCCGTACTTC.

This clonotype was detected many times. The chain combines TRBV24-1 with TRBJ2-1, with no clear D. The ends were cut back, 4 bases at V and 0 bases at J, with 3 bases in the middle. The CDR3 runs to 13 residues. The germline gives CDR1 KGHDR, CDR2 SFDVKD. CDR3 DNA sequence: TGTGCCACCAGTGAGAGCTCCTACAATGAGCAGTTCTTC. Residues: CATSESSYNEQFF.